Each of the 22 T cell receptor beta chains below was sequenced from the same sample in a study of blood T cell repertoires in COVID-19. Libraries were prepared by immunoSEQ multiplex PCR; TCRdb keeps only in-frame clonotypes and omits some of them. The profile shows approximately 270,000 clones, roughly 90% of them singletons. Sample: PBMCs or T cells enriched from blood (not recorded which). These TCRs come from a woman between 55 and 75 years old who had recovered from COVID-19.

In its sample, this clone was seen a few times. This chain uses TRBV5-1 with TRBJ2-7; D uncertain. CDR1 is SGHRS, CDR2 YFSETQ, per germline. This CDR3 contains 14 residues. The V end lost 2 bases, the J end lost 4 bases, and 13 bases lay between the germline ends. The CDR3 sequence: CASSLSLESYEQYF. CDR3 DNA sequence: TGCGCCAGCAGCTTAAGTCTAGAATCGTACGAGCAGTACTTC.

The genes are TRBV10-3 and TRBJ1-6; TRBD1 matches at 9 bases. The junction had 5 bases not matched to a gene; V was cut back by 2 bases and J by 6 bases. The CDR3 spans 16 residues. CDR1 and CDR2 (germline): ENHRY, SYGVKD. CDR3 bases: TGTGCCATCAGTGAGCTGGACAGGGGACCTAATTCACCCCTCCACTTT. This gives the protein CAISELDRGPNSPLHF.

Written as DNA, the CDR3 is TGTGCCAGCAGCTTAGTCCTGGACAGCCCAGGTTACGAGCAGTACTTC. It yields the protein CASSLVLDSPGYEQYF. The V gene is TRBV11-2, the J gene TRBJ2-7, with D possibly TRBD1 on 6 matching bases. CDR3 length: 16 amino acids. CDR1 SGHAT and CDR2 FQNNGV come from the germline V gene. Trimming removed 1 base at V and 4 bases at J, with 17 bases between.

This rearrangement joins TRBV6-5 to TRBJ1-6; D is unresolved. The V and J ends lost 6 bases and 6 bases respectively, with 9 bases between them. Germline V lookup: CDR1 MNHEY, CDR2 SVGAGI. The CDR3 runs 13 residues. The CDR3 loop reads CASSLGRNSPLHF. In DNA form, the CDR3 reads TGTGCCAGCAGCCTAGGTCGTAATTCACCCCTCCACTTT.

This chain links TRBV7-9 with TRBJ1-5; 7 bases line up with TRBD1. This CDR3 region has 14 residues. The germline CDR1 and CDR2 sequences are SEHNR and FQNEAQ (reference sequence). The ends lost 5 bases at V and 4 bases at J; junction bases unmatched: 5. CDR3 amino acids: CASSAGTENQPQHF. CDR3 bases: TGTGCCAGCAGCGCCGGGACAGAAAATCAGCCCCAGCATTTT.

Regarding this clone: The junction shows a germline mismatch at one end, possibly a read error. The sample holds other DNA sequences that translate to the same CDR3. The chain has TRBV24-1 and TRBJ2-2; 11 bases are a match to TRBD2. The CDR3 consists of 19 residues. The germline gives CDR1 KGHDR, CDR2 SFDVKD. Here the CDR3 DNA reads TGTGCCACCAGTGGTGCTGGACTAGCGGGCGGGGCGAACACCGGGGAGCTATTTTTT. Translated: CATSGAGLAGGANTGELFF.

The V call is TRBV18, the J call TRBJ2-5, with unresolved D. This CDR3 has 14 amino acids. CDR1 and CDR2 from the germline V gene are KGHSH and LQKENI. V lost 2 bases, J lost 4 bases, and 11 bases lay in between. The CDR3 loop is CASSPYEKRETQYF. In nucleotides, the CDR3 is TGTGCCAGCTCACCATACGAGAAGCGAGAGACCCAGTACTTC.

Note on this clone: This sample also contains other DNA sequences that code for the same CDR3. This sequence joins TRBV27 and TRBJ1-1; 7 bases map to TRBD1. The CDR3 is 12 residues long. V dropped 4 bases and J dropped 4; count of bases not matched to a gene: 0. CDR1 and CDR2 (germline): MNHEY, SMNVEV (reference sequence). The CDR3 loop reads CASSSGGTEAFF. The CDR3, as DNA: TGTGCCAGCAGTTCAGGGGGCACTGAAGCTTTCTTT.

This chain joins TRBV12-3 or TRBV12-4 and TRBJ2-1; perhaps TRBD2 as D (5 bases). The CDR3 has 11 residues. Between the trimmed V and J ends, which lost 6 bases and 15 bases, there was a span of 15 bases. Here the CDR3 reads CASSSGVRRFF. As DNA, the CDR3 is TGTGCCAGCAGCTCCGGGGTCAGAAGGTTCTTC.

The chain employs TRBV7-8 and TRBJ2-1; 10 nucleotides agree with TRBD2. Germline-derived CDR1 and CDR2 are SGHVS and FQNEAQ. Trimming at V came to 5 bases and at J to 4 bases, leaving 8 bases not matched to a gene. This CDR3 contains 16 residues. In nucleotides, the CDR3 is TGTGCCAGCAGCCCAGAGGGAGCGGGAGGGTACAATGAGCAGTTCTTC. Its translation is CASSPEGAGGYNEQFF. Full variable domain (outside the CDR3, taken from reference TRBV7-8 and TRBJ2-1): GAGVSQSPRYKVAKRGQDVALRCDPISGHVSLFWYQQALGQGPEFLTYFQNEAQLDKSGLPSDRFFAERPEGSVSTLKIQRTQQEDSAVYLCASSPEGAGGYNEQFFGPGTRLTVL.

The CDR3 protein is CASSPSWDRHYEQYF. CDR3 bases: TGTGCCAGCAGCCCATCTTGGGACAGGCACTACGAGCAGTACTTC. This chain connects TRBV7-9 to TRBJ2-7; TRBD1 matches at 8 bases. The ends lost 5 bases at V and 3 bases at J; junction bases unmatched: 9. The CDR3 has 15 amino acids. Germline V CDR1 and CDR2: SEHNR, FQNEAQ (reference sequence).

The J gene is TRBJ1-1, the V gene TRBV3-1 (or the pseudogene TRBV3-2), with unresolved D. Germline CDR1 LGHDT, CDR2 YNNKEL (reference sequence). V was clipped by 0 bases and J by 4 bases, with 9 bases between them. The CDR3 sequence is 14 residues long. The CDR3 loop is CASSQEASGTEAFF. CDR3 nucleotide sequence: TGTGCCAGCAGCCAAGAGGCGAGCGGCACTGAAGCTTTCTTT.

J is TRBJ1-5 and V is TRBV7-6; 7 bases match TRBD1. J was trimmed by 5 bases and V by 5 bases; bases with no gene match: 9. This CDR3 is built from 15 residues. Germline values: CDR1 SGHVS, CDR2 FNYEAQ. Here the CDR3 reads CASSPTGDGYQPQHF. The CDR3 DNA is TGTGCCAGCAGCCCCACAGGGGATGGTTATCAGCCCCAGCATTTT.

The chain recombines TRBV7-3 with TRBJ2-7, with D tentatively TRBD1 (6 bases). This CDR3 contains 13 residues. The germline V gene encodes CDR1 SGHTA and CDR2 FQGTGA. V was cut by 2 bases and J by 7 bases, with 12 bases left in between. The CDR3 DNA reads TGTGCCAGCAGCTTACAGGGGTTCGGAGAGCAGTACTTC. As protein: CASSLQGFGEQYF.

For the CDR3, the DNA is TGTGCCAGTAGTACCGTCCAGGGGACAGATACGCAGTATTTT. Translating it yields CASSTVQGTDTQYF. This chain uses TRBV19 with TRBJ2-3; D might be TRBD1 (6 bases). Trimming shortened V by 4 bases and J by 3 bases, and 11 bases separated the two germline ends. The CDR3 runs 14 residues. Germline lookup yields CDR1 LNHDA and CDR2 SQIVND (reference sequence). Looking up the rest from reference TRBV19 and TRBJ2-3 gives the full variable domain: DGGITQSPKYLFRKEGQNVTLSCEQNLNHDAMYWYRQDPGQGLRLIYYSQIVNDFQKGDIAEGYSVSREKKESFPLTVTSAQKNPTAFYLCASSTVQGTDTQYFGPGTRLTVL.

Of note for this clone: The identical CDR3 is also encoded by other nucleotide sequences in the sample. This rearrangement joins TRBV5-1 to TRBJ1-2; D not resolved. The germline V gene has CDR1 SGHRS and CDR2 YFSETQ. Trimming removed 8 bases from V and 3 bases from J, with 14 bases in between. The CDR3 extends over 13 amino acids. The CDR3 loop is CASSLRTDYGYTF. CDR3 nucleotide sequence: TGCGCCAGTTCCCTTCGAACGGACTATGGCTACACCTTC.

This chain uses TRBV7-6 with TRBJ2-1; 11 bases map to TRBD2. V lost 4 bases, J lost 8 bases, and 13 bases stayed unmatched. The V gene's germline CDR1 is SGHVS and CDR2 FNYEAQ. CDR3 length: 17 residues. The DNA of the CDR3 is TGTGCCAGCAGCTCAACAATTAGCGGGGGGGCCTTAGATGAGCAGTTCTTC. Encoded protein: CASSSTISGGALDEQFF. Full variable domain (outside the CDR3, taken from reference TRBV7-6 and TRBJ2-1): GAGVSQSPRYKVTKRGQDVALRCDPISGHVSLYWYRQALGQGPEFLTYFNYEAQQDKSGLPNDRFSAERPEGSISTLTIQRTEQRDSAMYRCASSSTISGGALDEQFFGPGTRLTVL.

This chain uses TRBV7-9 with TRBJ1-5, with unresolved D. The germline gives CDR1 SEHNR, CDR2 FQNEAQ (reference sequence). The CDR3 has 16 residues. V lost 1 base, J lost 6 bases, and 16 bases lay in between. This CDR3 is CASSLGSDSLIQPQHF. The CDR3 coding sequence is TGTGCCAGCAGCTTAGGTTCCGACTCGCTCATTCAGCCCCAGCATTTT.

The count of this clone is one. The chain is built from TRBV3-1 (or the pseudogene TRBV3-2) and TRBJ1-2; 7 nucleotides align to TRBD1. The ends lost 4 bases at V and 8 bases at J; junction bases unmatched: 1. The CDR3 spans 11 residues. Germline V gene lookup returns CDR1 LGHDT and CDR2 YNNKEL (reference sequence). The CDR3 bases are TGTGCCAGCAGCCGGACAGGAGGCTACACCTTC. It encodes CASSRTGGYTF.

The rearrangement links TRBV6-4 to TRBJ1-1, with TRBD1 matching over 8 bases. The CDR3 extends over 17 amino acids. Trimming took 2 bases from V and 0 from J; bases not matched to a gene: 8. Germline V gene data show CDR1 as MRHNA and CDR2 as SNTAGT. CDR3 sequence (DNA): TGTGCCAGCAGTGACAGAACAGGGGGATTCATGAACACTGAAGCTTTCTTT. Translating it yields CASSDRTGGFMNTEAFF.

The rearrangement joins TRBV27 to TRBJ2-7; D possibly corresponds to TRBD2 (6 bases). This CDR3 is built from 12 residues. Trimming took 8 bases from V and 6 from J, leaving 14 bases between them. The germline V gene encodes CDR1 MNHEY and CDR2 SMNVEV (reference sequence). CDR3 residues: CASGLGGTEQYF. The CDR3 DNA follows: TGTGCCAGCGGGCTGGGGGGAACCGAGCAGTACTTC.

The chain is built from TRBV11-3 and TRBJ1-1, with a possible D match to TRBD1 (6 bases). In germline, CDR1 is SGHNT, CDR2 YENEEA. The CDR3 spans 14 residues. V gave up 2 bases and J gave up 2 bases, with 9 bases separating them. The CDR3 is CASSLHRANTEAFF. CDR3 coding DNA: TGTGCCAGCAGCTTACACAGGGCTAACACTGAAGCTTTCTTT. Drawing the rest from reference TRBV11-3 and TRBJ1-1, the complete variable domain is EAGVVQSPRYKIIEKKQPVAFWCNPISGHNTLYWYLQNLGQGPELLIRYENEEAVDDSQLPKDRFSAERLKGVDSTLKIQPAELGDSAVYLCASSLHRANTEAFFGQGTRLTVV.